This T cell receptor beta chain was recovered during a study of T-cell reconstitution after alpha-beta-depleted transplantation in children. Study results and caveats: There were reportedly several hundred expanded graft clones from which alpha-beta T cells came about two months after transplant. At one year after transplant, newly produced T cells mostly accounted for T-cell counts and diversity.

Library preparation (for TCRbeta) was performed with unique molecular identifiers. TCRdb analysed the PCR reads with MiXCR anew, one entry per CDR3 protein. The profile covers hundreds of thousands of distinct CDR3 sequences, with 10% appearing a single time and roughly 2.1% taken by the ten largest. The germline V gene encodes CDR1 MNHEY and CDR2 SVGAGI. The CDR3 length is 14 residues. The V and J ends lost 3 bases and 2 bases respectively, with 10 bases between them. Concerning this clonotype itself: Its antigen is as yet unknown. Possible read error: a much larger clone is one base away.

The TCR sequence derives from a child under 10 years old with inherited bone marrow failure, due to receive a stem cell transplant. The chain has TRBV6-5 and TRBJ1-1, with D unclear. Here the sequenced sample was PBMCs, taken before TCRalphabeta/CD19-depleted stem cell transplant. The CDR3 reads CASSYNSENTEAFF. For the CDR3, the DNA is TGTGCCAGCAGTTATAACAGCGAAAACACTGAAGCTTTCTTT.